Shown below are 16 T cell receptor beta chains from a single sample sequenced in a study of T cells after yellow fever vaccination. TCRdb recomputed calls from the 5' RACE reads with MiXCR, one row per CDR3 protein. The top ten clones hold about 18% of a sample with 350,000 to 550,000 distinct CDR3 sequences, around 20% of them seen once. Sequencing was performed on PBMCs, taken before the yellow fever booster vaccination. These receptor sequences come from a man younger than 35 who received the YFV17D yellow fever vaccine.

This chain links TRBV2 with TRBJ1-5, with D possibly TRBD1 on 5 matching bases. V was trimmed by 1 base and J by 5 bases, leaving 9 bases between them. This CDR3 is built from 14 residues. The germline V gene has CDR1 SNHLY and CDR2 FYNNEI. This chain's CDR3 is CASSEGRGHQPQHF. The CDR3 DNA reads TGTGCCAGCAGTGAAGGAAGGGGTCATCAGCCCCAGCATTTT. The full variable domain, with the rest looked up from reference TRBV2 and TRBJ1-5, is EPEVTQTPSHQVTQMGQEVILRCVPISNHLYFYWYRQILGQKVEFLVSFYNNEISEKSEIFDDQFSVERPDGSNFTLKIRSTKLEDSAMYFCASSEGRGHQPQHFGDGTRLSIL.

There are many counts of this clonotype. One end of the junction does not line up with germline, which may come from a read error. V and J are TRBV7-3 and TRBJ2-3; a weak D match, TRBD1 (6 bases). The CDR3 covers 14 residues. Per germline, CDR1 SGHTA and CDR2 FQGTGA. The CDR3 DNA is TGCGCCAGCAGCTCCTCAGGGGGCACAGATACGCAGTATTTT. Its translation is CASSSSGGTDTQYF.

The J gene is TRBJ2-7, the V gene TRBV7-9; the match to TRBD2 covers 15 bases. Germline trimming cut 5 bases from V and 5 bases from J; bases unmatched to any gene: 10. Germline CDR1 is SEHNR and CDR2 is FQNEAQ (reference sequence). The CDR3 runs to 17 residues. The chain's CDR3 is CASSPGTSGGWGDEQYF. CDR3 coding DNA: TGTGCCAGCAGCCCCGGGACTAGCGGGGGGTGGGGCGACGAGCAGTACTTC.

This chain's CDR3 is CASSFRDRSSGNTIYF. In nucleotides, the CDR3 is TGTGCCAGCAGTTTTCGGGACAGGAGTTCAGGAAACACCATATATTTT. V is TRBV12-3 or TRBV12-4 and J is TRBJ1-3; 8 nucleotides agree with TRBD1. The CDR3 is 16 amino acids. V gave up 3 bases and J gave up 4 bases; unmatched junction bases: 8.

This chain uses TRBV10-3 with TRBJ2-6; no reliable D call. Between the trimmed V and J ends, which lost 0 bases and 2 bases, there was a span of 8 bases. This CDR3 comprises 16 residues. Looked up from germline, CDR1 is ENHRY and CDR2 is SYGVKD. In nucleotides, the CDR3 is TGTGCCATCAGTGAGTCTGACCGAGCTGGGGCCAACGTCCTGACTTTC. This sequence encodes CAISESDRAGANVLTF.

This clonotype occurred many times. V gene TRBV27 combines with J gene TRBJ1-1, with 8 bases fitting TRBD1. The CDR3 spans 13 residues. Losses at the gene ends were 5 bases for V and 3 bases for J; bases not matched to a gene: 2. Germline CDR1 reads MNHEY; CDR2 reads SMNVEV (reference sequence). The CDR3 region has the DNA TGTGCCAGCAGTGGACAGGGCGACACTGAAGCTTTCTTT. It yields the protein CASSGQGDTEAFF.

This clonotype was counted at least ten times. The gene calls are TRBV11-2 and TRBJ2-2; no firm D call. The length of the CDR3 is 12 residues. V was shortened by 6 bases and J by 8 bases, with 10 bases between the two germline ends. From germline, CDR1 is SGHAT and CDR2 FQNNGV. CDR3 sequence reads: CASRIRAGELFF. The CDR3 DNA reads TGTGCCAGCAGAATACGGGCGGGGGAGCTGTTTTTT.

This clonotype was observed a few times. CDR3 in amino acids: CATLTGTNYGYTF. The CDR3 coding sequence is TGTGCCACCCTGACAGGGACTAACTATGGCTACACCTTC. This chain connects TRBV6-6 to TRBJ1-2; 7 nucleotides agree with TRBD1. The trim removed 10 bases at V and 0 bases at J, leaving 5 bases unmatched. This CDR3 contains 13 residues. Germline V gene sequence: CDR1 MNHNY, CDR2 SVGAGI (reference sequence).

The rearrangement uses TRBV20-1 and TRBJ1-5; a weak D match, TRBD1 (5 bases). Germline CDR1 DFQATT, CDR2 SNEGSKA (reference sequence). Trimming pared 3 bases from V and 2 bases from J, leaving 8 bases between. The CDR3 runs 13 residues. CDR3 region: CSASEGGNQPQHF. The CDR3 DNA follows: TGCAGTGCTAGTGAAGGGGGCAATCAGCCCCAGCATTTT.

V usage is TRBV28 and J usage is TRBJ1-6; D perhaps matches TRBD1 (6 bases). In germline, CDR1 is MDHEN, CDR2 SYDVKM. CDR3 size: 16 residues. The ends were cut back, 8 bases at V and 3 bases at J, with 17 bases in the middle. The CDR3 is CASGNRAPFYNSPLHF. CDR3 DNA sequence: TGTGCCAGCGGGAACAGGGCCCCGTTCTATAATTCACCCCTCCACTTT.

This clonotype has a handful of counts. The V and J genes are TRBV4-1 and TRBJ1-5; D perhaps matches TRBD1 (5 bases). The germline V gene has CDR1 MGHRA and CDR2 YSYEKL. Trimming took off 0 bases at V and 2 bases at J, with 11 bases between the two ends. The CDR3 sequence is 16 residues long. This CDR3 reads CASSQDAGGGNQPQHF. The DNA of the CDR3 is TGCGCCAGCAGCCAAGATGCGGGGGGGGGCAATCAGCCCCAGCATTTT.

This chain joins TRBV19 and TRBJ2-3; D not certain. The CDR3 extends over 17 amino acids. V was pared by 3 bases and J by 0 bases, with 16 bases between. Per germline, CDR1 LNHDA and CDR2 SQIVND (reference sequence). The CDR3 spells CASSMVISTGSTDTQYF. For the CDR3, the DNA is TGTGCCAGTAGTATGGTTATTTCGACTGGAAGCACAGATACGCAGTATTTT.

CDR3 DNA: TGCGCCAGCAAGGTGCAGGGCTCTGGAAATGAGCAGTTCTTC. Encoded protein: CASKVQGSGNEQFF. This chain uses TRBV5-1 with TRBJ2-1; the D gene is possibly TRBD1 (5 bases). Germline V gene sequence: CDR1 SGHRS, CDR2 YFSETQ. V was cut by 6 bases and J by 7 bases, with 17 bases left in between. CDR3 size: 14 residues.

The V call is TRBV10-3, the J call TRBJ2-3; D is possibly TRBD1 (6 bases). The CDR3 contains 15 residues. V lost 2 bases and J lost 2, with 11 bases in between. In germline, CDR1 is ENHRY, CDR2 SYGVKD. CDR3 amino acids: CAISEGQTYTDTQYF. The CDR3 DNA is TGTGCCATCAGTGAGGGACAGACATACACAGATACGCAGTATTTT.

This clonotype was observed a few times. The rearrangement links TRBV30 to TRBJ1-6; the D gene is possibly TRBD1 (6 bases). Germline CDR1 reads GTSNPN; CDR2 reads SVGIG (reference sequence). This CDR3 is built from 13 residues. The V end lost 5 bases, the J end lost 9 bases, and 14 bases lay between the germline ends. The DNA of the CDR3 is TGTGCCTGGGGGACAATGAGGAGTTCACCCCTCCACTTT. Amino acids: CAWGTMRSSPLHF.

This clonotype was counted at least ten times. The genes are TRBV5-1 and TRBJ2-5; D is uncertain. The CDR3 extends over 11 amino acids. The ends were cut back, 5 bases at V and 4 bases at J, with 6 bases in the middle. Germline CDR1 reads SGHRS; CDR2 reads YFSETQ. The CDR3, as DNA: TGCGCCAGCAGTAAGGGAGAGACCCAGTACTTC. Its translation is CASSKGETQYF. The full variable domain, its missing parts supplied by reference TRBV5-1 and TRBJ2-5, is KAGVTQTPRYLIKTRGQQVTLSCSPISGHRSVSWYQQTPGQGLQFLFEYFSETQRNKGNFPGRFSGRQFSNSRSEMNVSTLELGDSALYLCASSKGETQYFGPGTRLLVL.